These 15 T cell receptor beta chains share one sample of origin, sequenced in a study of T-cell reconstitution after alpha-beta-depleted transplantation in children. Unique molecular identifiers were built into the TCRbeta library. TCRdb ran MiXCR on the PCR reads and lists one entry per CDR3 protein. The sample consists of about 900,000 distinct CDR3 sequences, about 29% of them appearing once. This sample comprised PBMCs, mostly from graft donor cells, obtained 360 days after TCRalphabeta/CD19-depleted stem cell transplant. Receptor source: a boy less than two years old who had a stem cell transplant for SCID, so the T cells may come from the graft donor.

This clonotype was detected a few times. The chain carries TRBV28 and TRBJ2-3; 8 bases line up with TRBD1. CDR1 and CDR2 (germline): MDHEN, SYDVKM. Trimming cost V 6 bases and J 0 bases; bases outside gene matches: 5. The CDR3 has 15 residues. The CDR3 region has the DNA TGTGCCAGCAGCCTGACAGGGGTGAGCACAGATACGCAGTATTTT. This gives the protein CASSLTGVSTDTQYF.

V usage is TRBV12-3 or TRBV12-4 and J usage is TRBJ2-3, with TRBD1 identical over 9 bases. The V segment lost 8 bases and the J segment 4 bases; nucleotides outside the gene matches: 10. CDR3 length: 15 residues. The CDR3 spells CASAGDRAGADTQYF. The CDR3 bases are TGTGCCAGCGCCGGGGACAGGGCCGGTGCAGATACGCAGTATTTT.

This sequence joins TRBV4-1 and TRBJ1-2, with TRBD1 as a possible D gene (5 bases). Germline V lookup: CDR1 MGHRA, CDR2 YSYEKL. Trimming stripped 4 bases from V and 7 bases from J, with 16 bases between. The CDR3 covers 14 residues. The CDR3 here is CASSLPGTLGGYTF. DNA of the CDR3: TGCGCCAGCAGCCTCCCAGGGACGCTTGGTGGCTACACCTTC.

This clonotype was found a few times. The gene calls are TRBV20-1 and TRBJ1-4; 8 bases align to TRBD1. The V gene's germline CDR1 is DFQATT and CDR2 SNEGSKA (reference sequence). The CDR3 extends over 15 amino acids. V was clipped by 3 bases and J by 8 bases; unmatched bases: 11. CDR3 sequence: CSARGWTGRGEKLFF. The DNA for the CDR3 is TGCAGTGCTAGGGGCTGGACAGGGCGTGGGGAAAAACTGTTTTTT.

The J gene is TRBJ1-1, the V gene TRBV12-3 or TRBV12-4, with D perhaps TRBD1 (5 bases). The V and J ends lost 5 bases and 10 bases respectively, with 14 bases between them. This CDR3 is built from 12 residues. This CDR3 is CASSRQSLPAFF. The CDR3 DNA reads TGTGCCAGCAGTCGACAGTCCCTCCCAGCTTTCTTT.

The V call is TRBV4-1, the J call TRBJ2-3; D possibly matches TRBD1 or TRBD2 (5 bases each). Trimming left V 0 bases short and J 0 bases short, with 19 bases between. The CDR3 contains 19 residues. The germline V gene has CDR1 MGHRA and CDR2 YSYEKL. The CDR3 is CASSQDRGPILASTDTQYF. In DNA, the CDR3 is TGCGCCAGCAGCCAAGATAGGGGACCGATCCTCGCTAGCACAGATACGCAGTATTTT.

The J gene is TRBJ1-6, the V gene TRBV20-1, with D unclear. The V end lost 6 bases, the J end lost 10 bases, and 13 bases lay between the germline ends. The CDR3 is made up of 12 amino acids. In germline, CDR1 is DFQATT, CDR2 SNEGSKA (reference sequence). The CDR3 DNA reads TGCAGTGCCCCTGGGTTCGCATCACCCCTCCACTTT. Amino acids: CSAPGFASPLHF.

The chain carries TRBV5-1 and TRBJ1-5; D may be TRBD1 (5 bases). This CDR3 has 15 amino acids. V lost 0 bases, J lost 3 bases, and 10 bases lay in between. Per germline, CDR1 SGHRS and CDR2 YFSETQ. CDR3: CASSLGDGLNQPQHF. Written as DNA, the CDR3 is TGCGCCAGCAGCTTGGGGGACGGGCTCAATCAGCCCCAGCATTTT.

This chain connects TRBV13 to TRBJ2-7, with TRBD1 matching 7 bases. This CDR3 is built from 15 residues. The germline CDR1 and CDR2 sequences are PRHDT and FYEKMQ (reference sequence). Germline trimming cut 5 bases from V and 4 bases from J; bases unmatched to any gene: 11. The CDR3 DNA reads TGTGCCAGCAGCCTTAACAGGGGTTCGGGGTACGAGCAGTACTTC. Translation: CASSLNRGSGYEQYF. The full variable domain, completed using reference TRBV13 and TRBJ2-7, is AAGVIQSPRHLIKEKRETATLKCYPIPRHDTVYWYQQGPGQDPQFLISFYEKMQSDKGSIPDRFSAQQFSDYHSELNMSSLELGDSALYFCASSLNRGSGYEQYFGPGTRLTVT.

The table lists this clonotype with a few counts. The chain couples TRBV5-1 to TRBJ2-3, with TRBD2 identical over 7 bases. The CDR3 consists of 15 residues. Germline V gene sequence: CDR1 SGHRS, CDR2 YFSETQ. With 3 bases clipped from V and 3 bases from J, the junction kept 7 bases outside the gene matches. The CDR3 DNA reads TGCGCCAGCAGCTCCTTTTTCGGGGGGACAGATACGCAGTATTTT. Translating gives CASSSFFGGTDTQYF.

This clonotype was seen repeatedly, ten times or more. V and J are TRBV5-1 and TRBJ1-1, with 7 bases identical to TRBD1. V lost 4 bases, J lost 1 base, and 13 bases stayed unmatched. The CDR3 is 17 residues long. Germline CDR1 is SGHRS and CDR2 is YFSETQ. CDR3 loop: CASSLRGQLWENTEAFF. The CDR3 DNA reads TGCGCCAGCAGCCTCAGGGGACAGCTGTGGGAGAACACTGAAGCTTTCTTT. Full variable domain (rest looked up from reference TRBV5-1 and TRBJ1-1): KAGVTQTPRYLIKTRGQQVTLSCSPISGHRSVSWYQQTPGQGLQFLFEYFSETQRNKGNFPGRFSGRQFSNSRSEMNVSTLELGDSALYLCASSLRGQLWENTEAFFGQGTRLTVV.

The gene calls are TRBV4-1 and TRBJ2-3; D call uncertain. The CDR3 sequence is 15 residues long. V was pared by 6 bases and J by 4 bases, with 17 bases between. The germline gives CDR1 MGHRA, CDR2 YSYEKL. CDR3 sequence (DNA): TGCGCCAGCAGTCATCCGTTGGAGCGACCAGATACGCAGTATTTT. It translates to CASSHPLERPDTQYF.

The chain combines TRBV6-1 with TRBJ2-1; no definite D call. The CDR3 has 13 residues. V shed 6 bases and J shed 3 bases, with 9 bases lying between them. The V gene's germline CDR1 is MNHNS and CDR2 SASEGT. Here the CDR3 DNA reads TGTGCCAGCAGACTGGACGGCTACAATGAGCAGTTCTTC. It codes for CASRLDGYNEQFF.

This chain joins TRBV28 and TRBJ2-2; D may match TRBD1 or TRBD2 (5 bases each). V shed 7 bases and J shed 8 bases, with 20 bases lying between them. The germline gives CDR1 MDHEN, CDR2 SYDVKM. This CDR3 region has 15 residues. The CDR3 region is CASTQKGRATGELFF. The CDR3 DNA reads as TGTGCCAGCACACAAAAGGGACGGGCGACTGGGGAGCTGTTTTTT.

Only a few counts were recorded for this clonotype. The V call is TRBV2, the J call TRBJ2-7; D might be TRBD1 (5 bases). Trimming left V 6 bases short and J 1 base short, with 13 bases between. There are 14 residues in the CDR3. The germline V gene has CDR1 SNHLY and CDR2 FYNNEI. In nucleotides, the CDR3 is TGTGCCAGCAGACTGGAGACAGTGTCCTACGAGCAGTACTTC. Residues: CASRLETVSYEQYF.